Following are 25 T cell receptor beta chains from one sample sequenced in a study of cytomegalovirus exposure and HLA in healthy donors. PCR involved 60 Vbeta and 13 Jbeta primers. Some clones are missing from TCRdb's copy, which holds only in-frame ones; the method was immunoSEQ multiplex PCR. Of 200,000 to 250,000 clones listed, about 83% are singletons. Sequences were obtained from PBMCs. The receptors stem from a human donor in good health.

V and J are TRBV28 and TRBJ2-4; 10 bases match TRBD2. V dropped 2 bases and J dropped 8; count of bases not matched to a gene: 6. Per the germline V gene, CDR1 is MDHEN and CDR2 is SYDVKM. The CDR3 runs to 15 residues. CDR3 in amino acids: CASSLPGLATDIQYF. As DNA, the CDR3 is TGTGCCAGCAGTTTACCGGGACTAGCGACAGACATTCAGTACTTC. Full variable domain (rest looked up from reference TRBV28 and TRBJ2-4): DVKVTQSSRYLVKRTGEKVFLECVQDMDHENMFWYRQDPGLGLRLIYFSYDVKMKEKGDIPEGYSVSREKKERFSLILESASTNQTSMYLCASSLPGLATDIQYFGAGTRLSVL.

This clone was detected a few times. J is TRBJ1-5 and V is TRBV6-6; 10 positions agree with TRBD1. There are 13 residues in the CDR3. With 10 bases clipped from V and 7 bases from J, the junction kept 7 bases outside the gene matches. In germline, CDR1 is MNHNY, CDR2 SVGAGI (reference sequence). The CDR3 nucleotides read TGTGCCAACGGGGACAGGGGCCTCCAGCCCCAGCATTTT. Its protein is CANGDRGLQPQHF.

The chain has TRBV6-5 and TRBJ2-4; D is possibly TRBD1 (5 bases). This CDR3 has 12 amino acids. Germline V lookup: CDR1 MNHEY, CDR2 SVGAGI. Between the trimmed V and J ends, which lost 6 bases and 4 bases, there was a span of 7 bases. CDR3: CASSPGKNIQYF. In nucleotides, the CDR3 is TGTGCCAGCAGCCCAGGGAAAAACATTCAGTACTTC.

The chain recombines TRBV28 with TRBJ1-1; 9 bases map to TRBD1. The CDR3 contains 17 residues. Per the germline V gene, CDR1 is MDHEN and CDR2 is SYDVKM. Germline trimming cut 6 bases from V and 0 bases from J; bases unmatched to any gene: 11. CDR3 residues: CASRGTGRGSVNTEAFF. Here the CDR3 DNA reads TGTGCCAGCAGGGGGACAGGGAGGGGATCTGTGAACACTGAAGCTTTCTTT.

The rearrangement uses TRBV19 and TRBJ1-5; 12 bases align to TRBD1. This CDR3 contains 16 residues. V was clipped by 2 bases and J by 5 bases; unmatched bases: 4. From germline, CDR1 is LNHDA and CDR2 SQIVND (reference sequence). CDR3 sequence (DNA): TGTGCCAGTAGTATAACAGGGACAGGGGGCGATCAGCCCCAGCATTTT. Translating it yields CASSITGTGGDQPQHF.

Worth noting for this clone: A read error may account for a junction end that differs from germline. In nucleotides, the CDR3 is TGTTCCAGCAGCTTTGGTCTAGCGGGAGGGATCACAGATACGCAGTATTTT. Protein product: CSSSFGLAGGITDTQYF. The J gene is TRBJ2-3, the V gene TRBV7-9; 12 nucleotides agree with TRBD2. The germline V gene encodes CDR1 SEHNR and CDR2 FQNEAQ (reference sequence). CDR3 size: 17 residues. Using reference TRBV7-9 and TRBJ2-3 for the parts outside the CDR3, the full variable domain is DTGVSQNPRHKITKRGQNVTFRCDPISEHNRLYWYRQTLGQGPEFLTYFQNEAQLEKSRLLSDRFSAERPKGSFSTLEIQRTEQGDSAMYLCSSSFGLAGGITDTQYFGPGTRLTVL.

V usage is TRBV2 and J usage is TRBJ2-3; 7 bases map to TRBD2. Germline CDR1 is SNHLY and CDR2 is FYNNEI. V shed 7 bases and J 1 base; nucleotides not matched to a gene: 5. The CDR3 extends over 14 amino acids. CDR3 in amino acids: CASMGGIGTDTQYF. CDR3 DNA: TGTGCCAGCATGGGAGGGATCGGCACAGATACGCAGTATTTT.

V is TRBV19 and J is TRBJ2-7; 7 bases are shared with TRBD2. The CDR3 runs to 16 residues. The V gene end was trimmed by 1 base and the J gene end by 3 bases; junction bases not matched to a gene: 9. CDR1 is LNHDA and CDR2 is SQIVND in the germline V gene (reference sequence). DNA for the CDR3: TGTGCCAGTAGTATAGCGGCGAGCGGGAACTTCTACGAGCAGTACTTC. It encodes CASSIAASGNFYEQYF.

This sequence joins TRBV11-2 and TRBJ2-7; 9 bases are shared with TRBD2. V lost 1 base to trimming and J lost 5 bases; unmatched junction nucleotides: 12. Germline assignment: CDR1 SGHAT and CDR2 FQNNGV. This CDR3 comprises 17 residues. Written as DNA, the CDR3 is TGTGCCAGCAGCTTAGCTTTGTCTGCGGGAGGGATCCACGAGCAGTACTTC. As protein: CASSLALSAGGIHEQYF. The whole variable domain, filled in from reference TRBV11-2 and TRBJ2-7, reads EAGVAQSPRYKIIEKRQSVAFWCNPISGHATLYWYQQILGQGPKLLIQFQNNGVVDDSQLPKDRFSAERLKGVDSTLKIQPAKLEDSAVYLCASSLALSAGGIHEQYFGPGTRLTVT.

The chain has TRBV5-1 and TRBJ2-7; a weak D match, TRBD1 (6 bases). Germline loops: CDR1 SGHRS, CDR2 YFSETQ. V dropped 4 bases and J dropped 6 bases, with 20 bases sitting between them. The CDR3 contains 15 residues. CDR3 nucleotides: TGCGCCAGCAGCCCAAAGGGGGACGGATTGGGCGAGCAGTACTTC. It translates to CASSPKGDGLGEQYF.

This sequence joins TRBV27 and TRBJ2-7, with TRBD1 matching 8 bases. The J segment lost 0 bases and the V segment lost 5 bases, leaving 9 bases of the junction unmatched. The CDR3 totals 16 residues. Germline CDR1 reads MNHEY; CDR2 reads SMNVEV (reference sequence). The CDR3 is CASSPTTGVLSYEQYF. The CDR3 DNA reads TGTGCCAGCAGTCCCACGACAGGGGTCCTCTCCTACGAGCAGTACTTC.

The rearrangement links TRBV27 to TRBJ2-3; TRBD1 matches 9 bases. The CDR3 has 15 amino acids. The germline CDR1 and CDR2 sequences are MNHEY and SMNVEV (reference sequence). After removal of 3 bases from V and 3 bases from J, the junction contained 4 bases not matched to a gene. CDR3 loop: CASSFYGQGTDTQYF. CDR3 DNA sequence: TGTGCCAGCAGTTTTTACGGACAGGGGACAGATACGCAGTATTTT.

This sequence joins TRBV4-3 and TRBJ1-2; 7 bases align to TRBD1. J gave up 4 bases and V 1 base, and 6 bases lay outside the gene matches. This CDR3 has 15 residues. Germline loops: CDR1 LGHNA, CDR2 YSLEER. CDR3 loop: CASSQALEGAYGYTF. Here the CDR3 DNA reads TGCGCCAGCAGCCAAGCCTTAGAGGGGGCCTATGGCTACACCTTC.

This clone appeared once. This sequence joins TRBV13 and TRBJ2-7; TRBD2 aligns across 13 bases. The CDR3 has 16 residues. The V gene's germline CDR1 is PRHDT and CDR2 FYEKMQ (reference sequence). Trimming took 3 bases from V and 5 from J; bases not matched to a gene: 7. The CDR3 region is CASSLGGLAGSHEQYF. The CDR3 bases are TGTGCCAGCAGCTTGGGGGGACTAGCGGGATCCCACGAGCAGTACTTC.

Only a few counts were recorded for this clone. The V call is TRBV19, the J call TRBJ1-3; no clear D. V dropped 1 base and J dropped 1 base, with 8 bases sitting between them. Germline V gene lookup returns CDR1 LNHDA and CDR2 SQIVND (reference sequence). The CDR3 is made up of 15 amino acids. The CDR3 protein is CASSIGPESGNTIYF. CDR3 nucleotides: TGTGCCAGTAGTATAGGCCCGGAGTCTGGAAACACCATATATTTT. The full variable domain, with the rest looked up from reference TRBV19 and TRBJ1-3, is DGGITQSPKYLFRKEGQNVTLSCEQNLNHDAMYWYRQDPGQGLRLIYYSQIVNDFQKGDIAEGYSVSREKKESFPLTVTSAQKNPTAFYLCASSIGPESGNTIYFGEGSWLTVV.

CDR3 sequence (DNA): TGTGCCAGCAGCTTACAGGGGGGCTACGAGCAGTACTTC. This codes for CASSLQGGYEQYF. The chain has TRBV5-4 and TRBJ2-7; 8 bases map to TRBD1. After removal of 2 bases from V and 3 bases from J, the junction contained 1 base not matched to a gene. In germline, CDR1 is SGHNT, CDR2 YYREEE (reference sequence). This CDR3 has 13 amino acids.

The gene calls are TRBV10-2 and TRBJ2-1; D ambiguous. CDR3 length: 11 amino acids. V was clipped by 6 bases and J by 6 bases, with 6 bases between them. Germline V gene sequence: CDR1 WSHSY, CDR2 SAAADI. The CDR3 DNA is TGCGCCAGCAGGTTCGGCAATGAGCAGTTCTTC. Translated: CASRFGNEQFF.

The gene calls are TRBV27 and TRBJ1-3; 9 positions agree with TRBD1. V lost 4 bases and J lost 0; bases outside the gene matches: 7. Germline CDR1 and CDR2: MNHEY and SMNVEV (reference sequence). This CDR3 spans 17 amino acids. CDR3 amino acids: CASSSTTGGFSGNTIYF. The CDR3 nucleotides read TGTGCCAGCAGTTCGACGACAGGGGGTTTCTCTGGAAACACCATATATTTT.

This CDR3 is CASSSGEGGGGYTF. The CDR3 nucleotides read TGTGCCAGCAGTTCGGGGGAGGGCGGAGGTGGCTACACCTTC. The J gene is TRBJ1-2, the V gene TRBV7-9; D is possibly TRBD1 (5 bases). The germline V gene encodes CDR1 SEHNR and CDR2 FQNEAQ (reference sequence). Trimming pared 6 bases from V and 7 bases from J, leaving 18 bases between. This CDR3 has 14 amino acids.

The chain links TRBV6-6 to TRBJ2-7; a possible D gene is TRBD1 (6 bases). Trimming took off 3 bases at V and 5 bases at J, with 14 bases between the two ends. The CDR3 loop spans 14 amino acids. Looked up from germline, CDR1 is MNHNY and CDR2 is SVGAGI (reference sequence). CDR3 DNA: TGTGCCAGCAGTTATCATGACAGGACCCACGAGCAGTACTTC. Translation: CASSYHDRTHEQYF.

This clone occurred once. V gene TRBV4-1 combines with J gene TRBJ2-5; tentatively, D is TRBD2 (6 bases). Per the germline V gene, CDR1 is MGHRA and CDR2 is YSYEKL. The CDR3 is made up of 15 amino acids. V dropped 1 base and J dropped 3 bases, with 12 bases sitting between them. CDR3 DNA sequence: TGCGCCAGCAGCCAAGGTATCGGGGGAGAAGAGACCCAGTACTTC. Protein: CASSQGIGGEETQYF.

V is TRBV27 and J is TRBJ2-7, with TRBD2 matching 15 bases. Germline trimming cut 4 bases from V and 6 bases from J; bases unmatched to any gene: 7. CDR1 is MNHEY, CDR2 SMNVEV, per germline (reference sequence). This CDR3 is 16 amino acids long. CDR3 nucleotides: TGTGCCAGCAGTTCCGGACTAGCGGGAGGGCGTCTCGAGCAGTACTTC. Translating it yields CASSSGLAGGRLEQYF.

The rearrangement links TRBV27 to TRBJ1-5; 9 bases are shared with TRBD1. Per the germline V gene, CDR1 is MNHEY and CDR2 is SMNVEV (reference sequence). The V segment lost 4 bases and the J segment 2 bases; nucleotides outside the gene matches: 9. This CDR3 is built from 17 residues. CDR3 in DNA: TGTGCCAGCAGTTCGGGACAGGGAGGAGGAGGCAATCAGCCCCAGCATTTT. It codes for CASSSGQGGGGNQPQHF.

This clone was detected a few times. The CDR3 region has the DNA TGCAGCGTGGGACAGGTCTACTCTGGGGCCAACGTCCTGACTTTC. This gives the protein CSVGQVYSGANVLTF. The chain has TRBV29-1 and TRBJ2-6; 8 bases align to TRBD1. After removal of 6 bases from V and 0 bases from J, the junction contained 4 bases not matched to a gene. The CDR3 contains 15 residues. The germline gives CDR1 SQVTM, CDR2 ANQGSEA. The full variable domain, in which reference TRBV29-1 and TRBJ2-6 provide the parts outside the CDR3, is SAVISQKPSRDICQRGTSLTIQCQVDSQVTMMFWYRQQPGQSLTLIATANQGSEATYESGFVIDKFPISRPNLTFSTLTVSNMSPEDSSIYLCSVGQVYSGANVLTFGAGSRLTVL.

This clone was picked up a small number of times. The gene calls are TRBV5-4 and TRBJ1-2, with D possibly being TRBD1 (6 bases). The CDR3 spans 13 residues. V was cut by 0 bases and J by 7 bases, with 10 bases left in between. Germline V gene lookup returns CDR1 SGHNT and CDR2 YYREEE (reference sequence). Written as DNA, the CDR3 is TGTGCCAGCAGCTTGGACAGGGTTGGTGGCTACACCTTC. This sequence encodes CASSLDRVGGYTF.